Presented here are 19 T cell receptor beta chains from one specimen sequenced in a study of blood T cell repertoires in COVID-19. Profiled with immunoSEQ multiplex PCR; TCRdb holds only in-frame clones, not every one. There are roughly 200,000 clones in the sample; around 86% occur only once, and about 6% lies in the top ten. Specimen: PBMCs or T cells enriched from blood (not recorded which). The source of these receptors is a man aged 35 to 55 with acute COVID-19.

V is TRBV5-4 and J is TRBJ2-4; no clear D gene. Germline lookup yields CDR1 SGHNT and CDR2 YYREEE (reference sequence). The CDR3 loop spans 15 amino acids. With 4 bases removed from V and 0 bases from J, the gap between germline ends came to 11 bases. DNA for the CDR3: TGTGCCAGCAGCCCGAGAGGAATAGCCAAAAACATTCAGTACTTC. Its protein is CASSPRGIAKNIQYF.

The genes are TRBV5-1 and TRBJ2-7; D gene uncertain. The CDR3 is 15 amino acids. The V gene lost 4 bases and the J gene lost 2 bases, with 16 bases spanning the gap. CDR1 is SGHRS and CDR2 is YFSETQ in the germline V gene. CDR3 sequence reads: CASSPQPTNPYEQYF. In DNA form, the CDR3 reads TGCGCCAGCAGCCCCCAACCGACAAATCCCTACGAGCAGTACTTC. The full variable domain, with the rest looked up from reference TRBV5-1 and TRBJ2-7, is KAGVTQTPRYLIKTRGQQVTLSCSPISGHRSVSWYQQTPGQGLQFLFEYFSETQRNKGNFPGRFSGRQFSNSRSEMNVSTLELGDSALYLCASSPQPTNPYEQYFGPGTRLTVT.

Notes on this clone: This may be a read error, as it is one base from a much larger clone. Other DNA sequences in this sample translate to the same CDR3. The chain recombines TRBV18 with TRBJ1-5; 8 bases agree with TRBD1. Germline CDR1 KGHSH, CDR2 LQKENI. V lost 3 bases to trimming and J lost 2 bases; unmatched junction nucleotides: 3. This CDR3 has 15 residues. The CDR3 loop is CASSPDRGGNQPQHF. The CDR3 nucleotides are TGTGCCAGCTCACCCGACAGGGGTGGCAATCAGCCCCAGCATTTT.

This clone has just one count. This chain connects TRBV24-1 to TRBJ1-4, with 8 bases lining up with TRBD1. V trimming: 4 bases; J trimming: 7 bases; junction bases outside the gene matches: 10. The CDR3 length is 16 residues. Germline CDR1 KGHDR, CDR2 SFDVKD. As DNA, the CDR3 is TGTGCCACCAGTGAGGGACCGGGACAGGATGCTGAAAAACTGTTTTTT. Its translation is CATSEGPGQDAEKLFF.

The chain combines TRBV4-1 with TRBJ2-5; weak D call: TRBD2 (5 bases). V was trimmed by 3 bases and J by 2 bases, leaving 16 bases between them. This CDR3 spans 16 amino acids. CDR1 MGHRA and CDR2 YSYEKL come from the germline V gene. DNA for the CDR3: TGCGCCAGCAGCCACCGCGACCTCGGACTTCAAGAGACCCAGTACTTC. It codes for CASSHRDLGLQETQYF.

The chain uses TRBV4-1 and TRBJ2-7; the D gene is possibly TRBD2 (7 bases). V was trimmed by 3 bases and J by 6 bases, leaving 15 bases between them. The CDR3 extends over 14 amino acids. From germline, CDR1 is MGHRA and CDR2 YSYEKL. The CDR3 DNA is TGCGCCAGCAGCCAGGGGGGGGCCGGGGTCGAGCAGTACTTC. Protein product: CASSQGGAGVEQYF.

This chain links TRBV5-6 with TRBJ1-5, with D tentatively TRBD1 (5 bases). Deletions cut 3 bases from V and 2 bases from J, with 12 bases between. From germline, CDR1 is SGHDT and CDR2 YYEEEE. The CDR3 runs 15 residues. CDR3 DNA: TGTGCCAGCAGCTCGCGACCAGGGCGCAATCAGCCCCAGCATTTT. Protein: CASSSRPGRNQPQHF.

V is TRBV15 and J is TRBJ2-1; 7 bases line up with TRBD2. This CDR3 region has 18 residues. Unmatched junction bases numbered 16, after V lost 6 bases and J lost 2 bases. Germline-derived CDR1 and CDR2 are LNHNV and YYDKDF (reference sequence). The DNA for the CDR3 is TGTGCCACCAGATGGAGCCTTAGTGGAGCGGGACCCTACAATGAGCAGTTCTTC. It codes for CATRWSLSGAGPYNEQFF.

The V gene is TRBV5-1, the J gene TRBJ1-2; no firm D call. Germline loops: CDR1 SGHRS, CDR2 YFSETQ. The CDR3 totals 15 residues. V shed 0 bases and J shed 6 bases, with 15 bases lying between them. The CDR3 loop is CASSLVAEDVNGYTF. In DNA form, the CDR3 reads TGCGCCAGCAGCTTGGTCGCGGAGGATGTTAATGGCTACACCTTC.

The CDR3 bases are TGTGCCAGCAGTATCCGTGGGGGCCCCCGGTACGAGCAGTACTTC. This encodes CASSIRGGPRYEQYF. The chain employs TRBV6-5 and TRBJ2-7; possibly TRBD1 for D (6 bases). The germline V gene encodes CDR1 MNHEY and CDR2 SVGAGI. The CDR3 is 15 residues long. The V end was cut by 5 bases, the J end by 4 bases, with 18 bases between.

The V gene is TRBV11-2, the J gene TRBJ2-7; no definite D call. Germline values: CDR1 SGHAT, CDR2 FQNNGV. The V and J ends lost 1 base and 2 bases respectively, with 9 bases between them. CDR3 size: 14 residues. CDR3 region: CASSLGQNPYEQYF. CDR3 nucleotide sequence: TGTGCCAGCAGCTTAGGGCAGAACCCCTACGAGCAGTACTTC.

The CDR3, as DNA: TGTGCCAGCAGTGTCCTCCGGGACACCTATAATTCACCCCTCCACTTT. Translating gives CASSVLRDTYNSPLHF. The chain couples TRBV6-1 to TRBJ1-6; D is possibly TRBD1 (6 bases). In germline, CDR1 is MNHNS, CDR2 SASEGT. This CDR3 contains 16 residues. V was pared by 4 bases and J by 2 bases, with 12 bases between.

Details on this clone: This clone may be a read error of a much larger clone one base away. The same CDR3 also results from other DNA sequences found in this sample. The chain links TRBV6-5 to TRBJ1-1; D ambiguous. The CDR3 loop spans 15 amino acids. The V gene's germline CDR1 is MNHEY and CDR2 SVGAGI. The CDR3 is CASSYEVRGNTEAFF. CDR3 bases: TGTGCCAGTAGTTACGAAGTCCGGGGGAACACTGAAGCTTTCTTT.

The chain links TRBV4-2 to TRBJ1-1; a weak D match, TRBD1 (6 bases). Per germline, CDR1 LGHNA and CDR2 YNFKEQ. The CDR3 covers 14 residues. V was shortened by 5 bases and J by 3 bases, with 13 bases between the two germline ends. The CDR3 sequence: CASSSSAGDTEAFF. The CDR3 DNA reads TGTGCCAGCAGCTCCTCGGCAGGGGACACTGAAGCTTTCTTT.

The chain employs TRBV12-3 or TRBV12-4 and TRBJ1-2, with D possibly being TRBD1 (5 bases). The V gene lost 3 bases and the J gene lost 11 bases, with 10 bases spanning the gap. The CDR3 runs 11 residues. CDR3 in DNA: TGTGCCAGCAGTTTGGGGGGGAGTTACACCTTC. The encoded protein is CASSLGGSYTF.

The chain links TRBV5-4 to TRBJ2-7; D is uncertain. The CDR3 runs to 13 residues. Trimming stripped 0 bases from V and 4 bases from J, with 8 bases between. Germline V lookup: CDR1 SGHNT, CDR2 YYREEE (reference sequence). CDR3: CASSLGHSYEQYF. The CDR3 region has the DNA TGTGCCAGCAGCTTGGGACACTCGTACGAGCAGTACTTC.

The chain uses TRBV5-3 and TRBJ1-4; no firm D call. TRBV5-3 belongs to the ORF category, with a function that is uncertain. This CDR3 region has 17 residues. Trimming left V 0 bases short and J 0 bases short, with 12 bases between. The CDR3 reads CARSLDGADSTNEKLFF. The CDR3 region has the DNA TGTGCCAGAAGCTTGGATGGAGCCGACTCAACTAATGAAAAACTGTTTTTT.

This sequence joins TRBV7-8 and TRBJ2-2; the match to TRBD2 covers 12 bases. The CDR3 consists of 16 residues. The ends lost 4 bases at V and 4 bases at J; junction bases unmatched: 4. Looked up from germline, CDR1 is SGHVS and CDR2 is FQNEAQ. CDR3 DNA sequence: TGTGCCAGCAGCTCTGCGACTAGCGGGAGCACCGGGGAGCTGTTTTTT. As protein: CASSSATSGSTGELFF. The full variable domain, in which reference TRBV7-8 and TRBJ2-2 provide the parts outside the CDR3, is GAGVSQSPRYKVAKRGQDVALRCDPISGHVSLFWYQQALGQGPEFLTYFQNEAQLDKSGLPSDRFFAERPEGSVSTLKIQRTQQEDSAVYLCASSSATSGSTGELFFGEGSRLTVL.

In nucleotides, the CDR3 is TGTGCCAGCAGCCGGGGGGTTTTCCAAGAGACCCAGTACTTC. Amino acid sequence: CASSRGVFQETQYF. V and J are TRBV5-4 and TRBJ2-5; 7 bases are shared with TRBD2. The CDR3 covers 14 residues. The J segment lost 1 base and the V segment lost 4 bases, leaving 4 bases of the junction unmatched. From germline, CDR1 is SGHNT and CDR2 YYREEE (reference sequence).